Listed below are T cell receptor beta chains from one sample, sequenced in a study of T cells in Graves' hyperthyroidism and ophthalmopathy. TCRdb itself ran the multiplex PCR reads through MiXCR, one entry per CDR3 protein. The top ten clones hold around 7.3% of a sample with under 450,000 distinct CDR3 sequences, around 16% of them seen once. The specimen sequenced was blood. Receptors originate from a woman aged 18-29 years with Graves' hyperthyroidism. CDR3s include the opening cysteine and the closing phenylalanine or tryptophan. D genes are given only for firm matches. Only part of the rows carry a size: once, few, many, or a class if the clone is expanded.

14	TRBV18	NA	TRBJ2-1	many	TGTGCCAGCTCACCACCGTTGACCTACAATGAGCAGTTCTTC	CASSPPLTYNEQFF
14	TRBV30	NA	TRBJ2-6	many	TGTGCCTGGGGACGTAGTTCTGGGGCCAACGTCCTGACTTTC	CAWGRSSGANVLTF
14	TRBV6-1	NA	TRBJ2-3	many	TGTGCCAGCAGTTACCAGGCCTACACAGATACGCAGTATTTT	CASSYQAYTDTQYF
15	TRBV20-1	TRBD2	TRBJ2-5	many	TGCAGTGCTCCCGATTATAGCGGGAGAGGAGAGACCCAGTACTTC	CSAPDYSGRGETQYF
14	TRBV12-3/TRBV12-4	NA	TRBJ2-4	many	TGTGCCAGCAGTTTACATTTTAGGGGGGACATTCAGTACTTC	CASSLHFRGDIQYF
14	TRBV6-1	NA	TRBJ1-2	many	TGTGCCAGCAGCACTAGGGACGGTGGATATGGCTACACCTTC	CASSTRDGGYGYTF
14	TRBV18	TRBD2	TRBJ2-3	many	TGTGCCAGCTCACCACCCTCTAGCGGAGTGAAGCAGTATTTT	CASSPPSSGVKQYF
15	TRBV19	TRBD1	TRBJ2-3	NA	TGTGCCAGTTCCCGGGACAGTCTTTTCACAGATACGCAGTATTTT	CASSRDSLFTDTQYF
15	TRBV12-3/TRBV12-4	TRBD2	TRBJ2-1	many	TGTGCCAGCAGTTTACGGGGCGGGAGGGGGGATGAGCAGTTCTTC	CASSLRGGRGDEQFF
17	TRBV12-3/TRBV12-4	TRBD2	TRBJ2-5	NA	TGTGCCAGCAGTGACCCCACGCGACTAGCGGGGGAAGAGACCCAGTACTTC	CASSDPTRLAGEETQYF
14	TRBV7-9	NA	TRBJ1-5	NA	TGTGCCAGCAGCTTAGTGCAGAGCAATCAGCCCCAGCATTTT	CASSLVQSNQPQHF
13	TRBV5-1	TRBD1	TRBJ2-7	NA	TGCGCCAGCAGACGGGACAGGGCCTACGAGCAGTACTTC	CASRRDRAYEQYF
13	TRBV28	NA	TRBJ2-7	many	TGTGCCAGCAGGGCGCAGGGCCCCTACGAGCAGTACTTC	CASRAQGPYEQYF
15	TRBV2	NA	TRBJ2-7	NA	TGTGCCAGCAGTGAAGATTGGCGAACTGCCTACGAGCAGTACTTC	CASSEDWRTAYEQYF
15	TRBV3-1	NA	TRBJ1-3	NA	TGTGCCAGCAGCCAACAAGGGGTTTCTGGAAACACCATATATTTT	CASSQQGVSGNTIYF
13	TRBV10-3	NA	TRBJ2-5	many	TGTGCCATCCGGACCGGACCCCAAGAGACCCAGTACTTC	CAIRTGPQETQYF
11	TRBV6-1	NA	TRBJ2-1	few	TGTGCCACCGGCAAGGGGTGGGAGCAGTTCTTC	CATGKGWEQFF
14	TRBV6-1	NA	TRBJ2-1	NA	TGTGCCAGCCACGAGGGACGCTCCTACAATGAGCAGTTCTTC	CASHEGRSYNEQFF
15	TRBV9	TRBD2	TRBJ2-1	many	TGTGCCAGCAGCGTAGGCCTAGCGGCCTACAATGAGCAGTTCTTC	CASSVGLAAYNEQFF
15	TRBV3-1	NA	TRBJ1-5	many	TGTGCCAGCAGCCGGGGGGTCCAAAGCAATCAGCCCCAGCATTTT	CASSRGVQSNQPQHF
13	TRBV7-6	NA	TRBJ2-7	NA	TGTGCCAGCAGCCCCAGTCTTGTTGGGCTGCAGTACTTC	CASSPSLVGLQYF
14	TRBV5-4	NA	TRBJ1-1	NA	TGTGCCAGCAGCCCCGGCGGCGGACACACTGAAGCTTTCTTT	CASSPGGGHTEAFF
15	TRBV29-1	TRBD1	TRBJ2-7	many	TGCAGCGTCGCCTTACCCCGGACAGGGAGTTACGAGCAGTACTTC	CSVALPRTGSYEQYF
14	TRBV27	NA	TRBJ2-5	many	TGTGCCAGCAGTTTAAACGGGATAGAAGAGACCCAGTACTTC	CASSLNGIEETQYF
13	TRBV27	NA	TRBJ1-2	many	TGTGCCAGCAGTTTGCACGGAGACTATGGCTACACCTTC	CASSLHGDYGYTF
14	TRBV30	NA	TRBJ1-1	many	TGTGCCTGGAGCCTAGGGGGGGCGGACACTGAAGCTTTCTTT	CAWSLGGADTEAFF